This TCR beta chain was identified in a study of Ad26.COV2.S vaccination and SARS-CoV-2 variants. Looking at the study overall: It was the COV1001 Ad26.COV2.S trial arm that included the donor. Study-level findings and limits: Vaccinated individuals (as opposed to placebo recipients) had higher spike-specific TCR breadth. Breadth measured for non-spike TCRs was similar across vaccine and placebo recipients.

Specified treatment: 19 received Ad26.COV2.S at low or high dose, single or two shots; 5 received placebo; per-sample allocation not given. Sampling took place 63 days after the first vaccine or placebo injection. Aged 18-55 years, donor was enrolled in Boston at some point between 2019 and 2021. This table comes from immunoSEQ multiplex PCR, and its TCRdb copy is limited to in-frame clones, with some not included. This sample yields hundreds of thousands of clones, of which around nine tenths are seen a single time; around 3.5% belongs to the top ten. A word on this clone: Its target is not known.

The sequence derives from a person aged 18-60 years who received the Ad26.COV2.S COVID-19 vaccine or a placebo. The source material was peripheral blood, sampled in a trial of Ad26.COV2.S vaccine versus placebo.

The CDR3 loop is CARSTSRSGSPLHF. CDR3 bases: TGTGCCAGAAGCACCTCTCGTTCGGGCTCACCCCTCCACTTT. The rearrangement links TRBV5-3 to TRBJ1-6; D is ambiguous. Being an ORF, TRBV5-3 has a function that is uncertain. V was clipped by 4 bases and J by 10 bases, with 15 bases between them. The CDR3 is 14 residues long.